Listed below are T cell receptor beta chains from one sample, sequenced in a study of T cell repertoires in cytomegalovirus infection. These receptors have no identified antigens. TCRdb analysed the reads with MiXCR anew, one entry per CDR3 protein. Here the sample spans 90,000 to 120,000 distinct CDR3 sequences, 35% to 50% being singletons. The sequenced sample was CD8+ T cells from cultured PBMCs, obtained from culture after CMV antigen stimulation. These receptors were obtained from a human donor in good health (CMV status not recorded). Some clones in this sample may be carry-over from other donors' samples. The CDR3 runs from the conserved cysteine through the conserved F or W.

J: TRBJ2-1
V: TRBV7-6
CDR3: CASEGASGGPYNEQFF

J: TRBJ2-7
V: TRBV18
CDR3: CASSPAETYEQYF

J: TRBJ2-1
V: TRBV14
CDR3: CASSQDPRQGNNEQFF

J: TRBJ2-2
V: TRBV12-3/TRBV12-4
CDR3: CASSPWGTTNTGELFF

J: TRBJ2-6
V: TRBV27
CDR3: CASSKTGSGANVLTF

J: TRBJ2-1
V: TRBV12-3/TRBV12-4
CDR3: CASSLIPTQYNEQFF

J: TRBJ1-1
V: TRBV14
CDR3: CASSQDLDSRRDPFF

J: TRBJ1-1
V: TRBV7-9
CDR3: CASNLTVMNTEAFF

J: TRBJ1-5
V: TRBV19
CDR3: CASSWAPGVNQPQHF

J: TRBJ2-1
V: TRBV20-1
CDR3: CSATDREGWVYNEQFF

J: TRBJ1-1
V: TRBV27
CDR3: CASSFGYEAFF

J: TRBJ1-1
V: TRBV15
CDR3: CATSYTGGTEAFF

J: TRBJ1-2
V: TRBV4-1
CDR3: CASSQEQGDYTF

J: TRBJ2-7
V: TRBV2
CDR3: CASSESPRGGEQYF

J: TRBJ2-7
V: TRBV20-1
CDR3: CSARDLKVSSYEQYF

J: TRBJ1-4
V: TRBV4-1
CDR3: CASSKGGGGEKLFF

J: TRBJ2-2
V: TRBV27
CDR3: CASSLSRGEELFF

J: TRBJ2-1
V: TRBV12-3/TRBV12-4
CDR3: CASQLDRVIYNEQFF

J: TRBJ1-1
V: TRBV5-1
CDR3: CASSLVMNTEAFF

J: TRBJ2-7
V: TRBV6-6
CDR3: CASSSLGGISYEQYF

J: TRBJ1-1
V: TRBV7-6
CDR3: CASSFRQPEAFF

J: TRBJ2-3
V: TRBV12-3/TRBV12-4
CDR3: CASSLRAGVADTQYF

J: TRBJ2-1
V: TRBV7-4
CDR3: CASSSSTYNEQFF

J: TRBJ2-7
V: TRBV7-9
CDR3: CASSLGGSQGDWTYEQYF

J: TRBJ2-5
V: TRBV4-1
CDR3: CASSQGRGRETQYF

J: TRBJ2-5
V: TRBV7-9
CDR3: CASSRTAQETQYF

J: TRBJ1-5
V: TRBV5-6
CDR3: CASSFGTGGQPQHF

J: TRBJ2-1
V: TRBV11-2
CDR3: CASSTPGTGWYEQFF

J: TRBJ2-3
V: TRBV7-6
CDR3: CASSSLRLESTDTQYF

J: TRBJ1-4
V: TRBV2
CDR3: CASSDIAANEKLFF

J: TRBJ2-3
V: TRBV7-6
CDR3: CASSLGPGLAGGQTTTDTQYF

J: TRBJ2-2
V: TRBV7-2
CDR3: CASSLLEGITGELFF

J: TRBJ1-2
V: TRBV7-9
CDR3: CASSAPIVDNYGYTF

J: TRBJ2-7
V: TRBV5-5
CDR3: CASSFMDSSYEQYF

J: TRBJ2-3
V: TRBV15
CDR3: CATSLDRLRTDTQYF

J: TRBJ1-2
V: TRBV4-1
CDR3: CASSQGSTPWGYTF

J: TRBJ1-4
V: TRBV3-1
CDR3: CASSQDHGGNEKLFF

J: TRBJ2-3
V: TRBV5-4
CDR3: CASSFWGSDTQYF

J: TRBJ2-1
V: TRBV7-2
CDR3: CASSTYGGSLLF

J: TRBJ2-3
V: TRBV7-3
CDR3: CASSLLGGGTQYF

J: TRBJ2-7
V: TRBV2
CDR3: CASLGSSSYEQYF

J: TRBJ1-1
V: TRBV6-6
CDR3: CASRGWTENTEAFF

J: TRBJ1-2
V: TRBV7-9
CDR3: CASSSTGAPYGYTF

J: TRBJ2-5
V: TRBV4-1
CDR3: CASSRRQGLETQYF

J: TRBJ1-1
V: TRBV9
CDR3: CASSVVTDNTEAFF

J: TRBJ1-2
V: TRBV7-9
CDR3: CASSLVLGPRAGGYTF

J: TRBJ2-5
V: TRBV19
CDR3: CASRGTAQETQYF

J: TRBJ2-7
V: TRBV7-9
CDR3: CASSPPILSEEQYF

J: TRBJ2-7
V: TRBV5-4
CDR3: CASSWAGETYEQYF

J: TRBJ2-5
V: TRBV6-5
CDR3: CASRLAGSQTQYF

J: TRBJ2-5
V: TRBV7-3
CDR3: CASSSKWDLEETQYF

J: TRBJ1-2
V: TRBV7-6
CDR3: CASSPLGGTYGYTF

J: TRBJ2-3
V: TRBV11-3
CDR3: CASSLAPPGAGVIDTQYF

J: TRBJ1-1
V: TRBV7-3
CDR3: CASSSDGNTEAFF